This is a list of T cell receptor beta chains from one sample in a study of T cell responses to AZD1222 COVID-19 vaccine. Using immunoSEQ multiplex PCR, the repertoire was profiled, and TCRdb retains in-frame clones only, with some absent. Here the sample spans more than 70,000 clones, roughly nine tenths being singletons. The specimen was peripheral blood, collected on day 0 of AZD1222 vaccination. These receptors were taken from an adult in good health. Both conserved end residues are part of each CDR3. The D gene is left open where the match is weak. Size values are once, few and many counts, or a class for expanded clones, and some rows have none.

clone_size: NA; d_call: NA; v_call: TRBV10-3; j_call: TRBJ2-1; cdr3_aa: CAISERTGGANEQFF; cdr3_nt: TGTGCCATCAGTGAGAGAACAGGGGGGGCGAATGAGCAGTTCTTC
clone_size: NA; d_call: NA; v_call: TRBV7-3; j_call: TRBJ2-1; cdr3_aa: CASSLGQGNEQFF; cdr3_nt: TGTGCCAGCAGCTTAGGCCAGGGCAATGAGCAGTTCTTC
clone_size: NA; d_call: NA; v_call: TRBV11-2; j_call: TRBJ1-1; cdr3_aa: CASSPRRNTEAFF; cdr3_nt: TGTGCCAGCAGCCCCAGACGGAACACTGAAGCTTTCTTT
clone_size: NA; d_call: TRBD1; v_call: TRBV6-6; j_call: TRBJ2-1; cdr3_aa: CASSAGGTGYNEQFF; cdr3_nt: TGTGCCAGCAGCGCAGGGGGCACGGGTTACAATGAGCAGTTCTTC
clone_size: NA; d_call: NA; v_call: TRBV19; j_call: TRBJ1-3; cdr3_aa: CASTYIGQPHSGNTIYF; cdr3_nt: TGTGCCAGTACCTACATAGGACAGCCTCACTCTGGAAACACCATATATTTT
clone_size: NA; d_call: TRBD1; v_call: TRBV6-1; j_call: TRBJ2-7; cdr3_aa: CASSEGDSSYEQYF; cdr3_nt: TGTGCCAGCAGTGAAGGGGACAGCTCCTACGAGCAGTACTTC
clone_size: few; d_call: TRBD2; v_call: TRBV5-1; j_call: TRBJ2-7; cdr3_aa: CASRKGLAGGRRSSYEQYF; cdr3_nt: TGCGCCAGCAGGAAGGGACTAGCGGGAGGACGTAGAAGCTCCTACGAGCAGTACTTC
clone_size: NA; d_call: NA; v_call: TRBV4-2; j_call: TRBJ1-2; cdr3_aa: CASSPREDRINYGYTF; cdr3_nt: TGTGCCAGCAGCCCGCGGGAAGACAGGATAAACTATGGCTACACCTTC
clone_size: NA; d_call: NA; v_call: TRBV10-2; j_call: TRBJ1-5; cdr3_aa: CASNPWGGDQPQHF; cdr3_nt: TGCGCCAGCAACCCCTGGGGGGGGGATCAGCCCCAGCATTTT
clone_size: NA; d_call: NA; v_call: TRBV18; j_call: TRBJ1-6; cdr3_aa: CASSPPEWGSPLHF; cdr3_nt: TGTGCCAGCTCACCACCCGAGTGGGGGTCACCCCTCCACTTT
clone_size: NA; d_call: NA; v_call: TRBV18; j_call: TRBJ1-1; cdr3_aa: CASSPQDQTEAFF; cdr3_nt: TGTGCCAGCTCACCACAAGACCAGACTGAAGCTTTCTTT
clone_size: NA; d_call: TRBD2; v_call: TRBV19; j_call: TRBJ2-1; cdr3_aa: CASSTRTSGRPDEQFF; cdr3_nt: TGTGCCAGTAGTACCCGGACTAGCGGGAGGCCCGATGAGCAGTTCTTC
clone_size: NA; d_call: NA; v_call: TRBV5-6; j_call: TRBJ1-5; cdr3_aa: CASSFGWQGNQPQHF; cdr3_nt: TGTGCCAGCAGCTTCGGTTGGCAGGGGAATCAGCCCCAGCATTTT
clone_size: NA; d_call: NA; v_call: TRBV29-1; j_call: TRBJ2-2; cdr3_aa: CSVGGGETGELFF; cdr3_nt: TGCAGCGTTGGAGGGGGTGAGACCGGGGAGCTGTTTTTT
clone_size: NA; d_call: NA; v_call: TRBV6-5; j_call: TRBJ1-5; cdr3_aa: CASTPGGSDNQPQHF; cdr3_nt: TGTGCCAGCACCCCGGGGGGGTCGGACAATCAGCCCCAGCATTTT
clone_size: NA; d_call: TRBD1; v_call: TRBV6-2/TRBV6-3; j_call: TRBJ1-1; cdr3_aa: CASSEPGQGRTGAFF; cdr3_nt: TGTGCCAGCAGTGAGCCGGGACAGGGGCGAACGGGAGCTTTCTTT
clone_size: NA; d_call: TRBD1; v_call: TRBV3-1/TRBV3-2; j_call: TRBJ1-5; cdr3_aa: CASSQGQGQPQHF; cdr3_nt: TGTGCCAGCAGCCAAGGACAGGGGCAGCCCCAGCATTTT
clone_size: NA; d_call: TRBD1; v_call: TRBV24-1; j_call: TRBJ2-3; cdr3_aa: CATSDPRRDRGTDTQYF; cdr3_nt: TGTGCCACCAGTGATCCACGACGGGACAGGGGGACAGATACGCAGTATTTT
clone_size: once; d_call: TRBD1; v_call: TRBV15; j_call: TRBJ1-2; cdr3_aa: CATSRTGRDYGYTF; cdr3_nt: TGTGCCACCAGCAGGACAGGGAGAGACTATGGCTACACCTTC
clone_size: NA; d_call: TRBD2; v_call: TRBV28; j_call: TRBJ2-7; cdr3_aa: CASSLSSGGVYEQYF; cdr3_nt: TGTGCCAGCAGTTTATCTAGCGGGGGGGTCTACGAGCAGTACTTC
clone_size: NA; d_call: TRBD1; v_call: TRBV19; j_call: TRBJ1-6; cdr3_aa: CASSIAGGIQGTLHF; cdr3_nt: TGTGCCAGTAGTATCGCAGGGGGCATCCAAGGAACCCTCCACTTT
clone_size: NA; d_call: TRBD1; v_call: TRBV7-9; j_call: TRBJ2-3; cdr3_aa: CASSSRDRGAGGPGDTQYF; cdr3_nt: TGTGCCAGCAGCTCCCGGGACAGGGGGGCGGGAGGGCCAGGAGATACGCAGTATTTT
clone_size: NA; d_call: NA; v_call: TRBV27; j_call: TRBJ2-2; cdr3_aa: CASSLLAPPGLFF; cdr3_nt: TGTGCCAGCAGTTTATTAGCGCCCCCCGGGCTGTTTTTT
clone_size: NA; d_call: NA; v_call: TRBV27; j_call: TRBJ2-7; cdr3_aa: CASRTPSYEQYF; cdr3_nt: TGTGCCAGCAGAACCCCTTCCTACGAGCAGTACTTC
clone_size: NA; d_call: NA; v_call: TRBV5-1; j_call: TRBJ2-5; cdr3_aa: CASSSSQETQYF; cdr3_nt: TGCGCCAGCAGCTCCTCACAAGAGACCCAGTACTTC
clone_size: NA; d_call: NA; v_call: TRBV19; j_call: TRBJ1-5; cdr3_aa: CASKLMTASNQPQHF; cdr3_nt: TGTGCCAGTAAACTAATGACAGCGAGCAATCAGCCCCAGCATTTT
clone_size: NA; d_call: NA; v_call: TRBV4-2; j_call: TRBJ1-1; cdr3_aa: CASSQEGGRMNTEAFF; cdr3_nt: TGTGCCAGCAGCCAAGAGGGCGGTCGAATGAACACTGAAGCTTTCTTT
clone_size: NA; d_call: TRBD1; v_call: TRBV18; j_call: TRBJ1-4; cdr3_aa: CASSPLQGGRDEKLFF; cdr3_nt: TGTGCCAGCTCACCGCTCCAGGGGGGCAGAGATGAAAAACTGTTTTTT
clone_size: NA; d_call: NA; v_call: TRBV12-5; j_call: TRBJ1-6; cdr3_aa: CASGQELNSPLHF; cdr3_nt: TGTGCTAGTGGTCAGGAATTGAATTCACCCCTCCACTTT
clone_size: NA; d_call: NA; v_call: TRBV27; j_call: TRBJ2-3; cdr3_aa: CASSFAGGRTQYF; cdr3_nt: TGTGCCAGCAGTTTCGCCGGGGGGCGAACGCAGTATTTT
clone_size: NA; d_call: NA; v_call: TRBV9; j_call: TRBJ1-5; cdr3_aa: CASSPDLGGQPQHF; cdr3_nt: TGTGCCAGCAGCCCCGACCTTGGGGGTCAGCCCCAGCATTTT
clone_size: NA; d_call: NA; v_call: TRBV5-1; j_call: TRBJ2-7; cdr3_aa: CASSSEATLEQYF; cdr3_nt: TGCGCCAGCAGCTCAGAAGCCACACTCGAGCAGTACTTC
clone_size: NA; d_call: NA; v_call: TRBV7-8; j_call: TRBJ2-7; cdr3_aa: CASSASRSYEQYF; cdr3_nt: TGTGCCAGCAGCGCCAGCCGGTCCTACGAGCAGTACTTC
clone_size: NA; d_call: NA; v_call: TRBV6-5; j_call: TRBJ1-2; cdr3_aa: CASSYGRIGNGYTF; cdr3_nt: TGTGCCAGCAGTTACGGCAGAATAGGGAATGGCTACACCTTC
clone_size: NA; d_call: TRBD1; v_call: TRBV3-1/TRBV3-2; j_call: TRBJ2-1; cdr3_aa: CASSRQGANEQFF; cdr3_nt: TGTGCCAGCAGCCGTCAGGGGGCCAATGAGCAGTTCTTC
clone_size: once; d_call: TRBD2; v_call: TRBV12-5; j_call: TRBJ2-1; cdr3_aa: CASGLALTSGRDNEQFF; cdr3_nt: TGTGCTAGTGGTTTGGCCCTGACTAGCGGGAGGGACAATGAGCAGTTCTTC
clone_size: NA; d_call: TRBD2; v_call: TRBV5-1; j_call: TRBJ2-1; cdr3_aa: CASSTLGLAGAYNEQFF; cdr3_nt: TGCGCCAGCAGCACCTTGGGACTAGCGGGGGCTTACAATGAGCAGTTCTTC
clone_size: NA; d_call: NA; v_call: TRBV7-2; j_call: TRBJ1-1; cdr3_aa: CASSFYEGEGTEAFF; cdr3_nt: TGTGCCAGCAGCTTTTATGAAGGGGAAGGCACTGAAGCTTTCTTT
clone_size: NA; d_call: TRBD1; v_call: TRBV11-1; j_call: TRBJ1-5; cdr3_aa: CASSLARGTGYCNQPQHF; cdr3_nt: TGTGCCAGCAGCTTAGCAAGGGGGACAGGGTATTGCAATCAGCCCCAGCATTTT
clone_size: NA; d_call: NA; v_call: TRBV7-8; j_call: TRBJ1-2; cdr3_aa: CASSLGQGVGYGYTF; cdr3_nt: TGTGCCAGCAGCTTAGGGCAGGGCGTCGGGTATGGCTACACCTTC
clone_size: NA; d_call: TRBD2; v_call: TRBV15; j_call: TRBJ2-5; cdr3_aa: CATSNRNSGRAVGETQYF; cdr3_nt: TGTGCCACCAGTAACCGAAATAGCGGGAGGGCCGTTGGAGAGACCCAGTACTTC
clone_size: few; d_call: TRBD1; v_call: TRBV5-4; j_call: TRBJ1-2; cdr3_aa: CASSLVNHRGGGGYTF; cdr3_nt: TGTGCCAGCAGCTTGGTGAACCACAGGGGGGGTGGAGGCTACACCTTC
clone_size: NA; d_call: NA; v_call: TRBV5-4; j_call: TRBJ2-1; cdr3_aa: CASSLEGQISYNEQFF; cdr3_nt: TGTGCCAGCAGCTTGGAAGGGCAGATCTCCTACAATGAGCAGTTCTTC
clone_size: NA; d_call: TRBD1; v_call: TRBV6-1; j_call: TRBJ1-1; cdr3_aa: CASSEALRTGATEAFF; cdr3_nt: TGTGCCAGCAGTGAAGCGCTTAGGACAGGGGCCACTGAAGCTTTCTTT
clone_size: NA; d_call: TRBD1; v_call: TRBV4-1; j_call: TRBJ1-1; cdr3_aa: CASSQQGVTEAFF; cdr3_nt: TGCGCCAGCAGCCAGCAGGGGGTGACTGAAGCTTTCTTT
clone_size: NA; d_call: NA; v_call: TRBV7-2; j_call: TRBJ2-7; cdr3_aa: CASSLVFGGEQYF; cdr3_nt: TGTGCCAGCAGCTTAGTCTTCGGCGGGGAGCAGTACTTC
clone_size: once; d_call: NA; v_call: TRBV7-9; j_call: TRBJ1-4; cdr3_aa: CASSLGVGVGNEKLFF; cdr3_nt: TGTGCCAGCAGCTTAGGGGTGGGGGTCGGCAATGAAAAACTGTTTTTT
clone_size: NA; d_call: TRBD2; v_call: TRBV5-4; j_call: TRBJ2-1; cdr3_aa: CASSTGTSGWNEQFF; cdr3_nt: TGTGCCAGCAGCACCGGGACTAGCGGGTGGAATGAGCAGTTCTTC